The rows below give T cell receptor beta chains drawn from one sample of a study of T cell responses to AZD1222 COVID-19 vaccine. Sequencing was performed with immunoSEQ multiplex PCR; in TCRdb, only in-frame clones are kept and a portion is missing. Here the sample spans approximately 170,000 clones, about 91% being singletons. The source was peripheral blood, collected 28 days after the second AZD1222 dose. The receptors derive from an adult who received the AZD1222 COVID-19 vaccine. Both conserved end residues are part of each CDR3. The D gene is left open where the match is weak. Clone size is given for some rows only: seen once, a few or many times, or a class if the clone is expanded.

clone size: .
CDR3 length: 15
J gene: TRBJ1-5
D gene: TRBD1
V gene: TRBV7-9
CDR3 protein: CASSPGGARNQPQHF
CDR3 DNA: TGTGCCAGCAGCCCAGGGGGAGCCCGCAATCAGCCCCAGCATTTT

clone size: .
CDR3 length: 18
J gene: TRBJ1-1
D gene: .
V gene: TRBV13
CDR3 protein: CASSSRQALSFGYTEAFF
CDR3 DNA: TGTGCCAGCAGCTCTCGACAGGCTCTAAGCTTCGGGTACACTGAAGCTTTCTTT

clone size: .
CDR3 length: 16
J gene: TRBJ2-3
D gene: .
V gene: TRBV3-1/TRBV3-2
CDR3 protein: CASSQDYDSLTDTQYF
CDR3 DNA: TGTGCCAGCAGCCAGGACTACGACAGTTTAACAGATACGCAGTATTTT

clone size: .
CDR3 length: 13
J gene: TRBJ1-5
D gene: .
V gene: TRBV3-1/TRBV3-2
CDR3 protein: CASSRQNNQPQHF
CDR3 DNA: TGTGCCAGCAGCCGCCAAAACAATCAGCCCCAGCATTTT

clone size: .
CDR3 length: 15
J gene: TRBJ2-1
D gene: .
V gene: TRBV6-5
CDR3 protein: CASRRTVNSYNEQFF
CDR3 DNA: TGTGCCAGCAGGAGGACGGTTAACTCCTACAATGAGCAGTTCTTC

clone size: .
CDR3 length: 16
J gene: TRBJ2-4
D gene: .
V gene: TRBV9
CDR3 protein: CASSPDRTIAKNIQYF
CDR3 DNA: TGTGCCAGCAGCCCGGACAGAACCATAGCCAAAAACATTCAGTACTTC

clone size: .
CDR3 length: 17
J gene: TRBJ2-7
D gene: TRBD2
V gene: TRBV5-1
CDR3 protein: CASSPGTSGGVAYEQYF
CDR3 DNA: TGCGCCAGCAGCCCCGGGACTAGCGGGGGGGTTGCCTACGAGCAGTACTTC

clone size: many
CDR3 length: 20
J gene: TRBJ1-2
D gene: TRBD1
V gene: TRBV4-1
CDR3 protein: CASSQVGRRDRGHSYYGYTF
CDR3 DNA: TGCGCCAGCAGCCAAGTGGGGAGGCGGGACAGGGGGCATAGTTACTATGGCTACACCTTC

clone size: .
CDR3 length: 16
J gene: TRBJ1-5
D gene: TRBD1
V gene: TRBV2
CDR3 protein: CASSRVQGEENQPQHF
CDR3 DNA: TGTGCCAGCAGTAGGGTCCAGGGGGAGGAGAATCAGCCCCAGCATTTT

clone size: .
CDR3 length: 16
J gene: TRBJ1-5
D gene: TRBD1
V gene: TRBV6-5
CDR3 protein: CASSSLSTGEGQPQHF
CDR3 DNA: TGTGCCAGCAGTTCTCTATCGACAGGGGAGGGTCAGCCCCAGCATTTT

clone size: .
CDR3 length: 16
J gene: TRBJ2-1
D gene: TRBD2
V gene: TRBV3-1/TRBV3-2
CDR3 protein: CASSHPSGGALGEQFF
CDR3 DNA: TGTGCCAGCAGCCACCCTAGCGGGGGGGCCCTCGGTGAGCAGTTCTTC

clone size: .
CDR3 length: 14
J gene: TRBJ2-5
D gene: .
V gene: TRBV15
CDR3 protein: CATSRERGQETQYF
CDR3 DNA: TGTGCCACCAGCAGAGAGAGAGGTCAAGAGACCCAGTACTTC

clone size: .
CDR3 length: 16
J gene: TRBJ1-6
D gene: .
V gene: TRBV27
CDR3 protein: CATAGEYRSRNSPLHF
CDR3 DNA: TGTGCCACCGCAGGGGAGTACAGGAGCCGAAATTCACCCCTCCACTTT

clone size: .
CDR3 length: 12
J gene: TRBJ1-3
D gene: .
V gene: TRBV10-3
CDR3 protein: CAISAPGNTIYF
CDR3 DNA: TGTGCCATCAGTGCGCCAGGAAACACCATATATTTT

clone size: .
CDR3 length: 12
J gene: TRBJ1-4
D gene: .
V gene: TRBV29-1
CDR3 protein: CSVVSANEKLFF
CDR3 DNA: TGCAGCGTTGTGTCGGCGAATGAAAAACTGTTTTTT

clone size: .
CDR3 length: 15
J gene: TRBJ1-2
D gene: .
V gene: TRBV7-8
CDR3 protein: CASSSRTPANYGYTF
CDR3 DNA: TGTGCCAGCAGCTCGAGGACACCAGCTAACTATGGCTACACCTTC

clone size: .
CDR3 length: 11
J gene: TRBJ1-5
D gene: .
V gene: TRBV5-8
CDR3 protein: CASSLYQPQHF
CDR3 DNA: TGTGCCAGCAGCTTGTACCAGCCCCAGCATTTT

clone size: .
CDR3 length: 13
J gene: TRBJ1-2
D gene: .
V gene: TRBV5-8
CDR3 protein: CASSAHEGYGYTF
CDR3 DNA: TGTGCCAGCAGCGCTCATGAGGGCTATGGCTACACCTTC

clone size: .
CDR3 length: 13
J gene: TRBJ1-1
D gene: .
V gene: TRBV27
CDR3 protein: CASSLRSGTEAFF
CDR3 DNA: TGTGCCAGCAGTTTAAGGTCGGGCACTGAAGCTTTCTTT

clone size: .
CDR3 length: 13
J gene: TRBJ2-1
D gene: .
V gene: TRBV12-3/TRBV12-4
CDR3 protein: CASSLPEMDEQFF
CDR3 DNA: TGTGCCAGCAGTTTACCCGAAATGGATGAGCAGTTCTTC

clone size: once
CDR3 length: 14
J gene: TRBJ1-5
D gene: .
V gene: TRBV19
CDR3 protein: CASSIALDLQPQHF
CDR3 DNA: TGTGCCAGTAGTATAGCCCTTGATCTACAGCCCCAGCATTTT

clone size: .
CDR3 length: 13
J gene: TRBJ1-2
D gene: TRBD1
V gene: TRBV30
CDR3 protein: CAGQEQGNYGYTF
CDR3 DNA: TGTGCCGGGCAAGAACAGGGGAACTATGGCTACACCTTC

clone size: .
CDR3 length: 13
J gene: TRBJ1-5
D gene: TRBD1
V gene: TRBV15
CDR3 protein: CATSRTGLLPQHF
CDR3 DNA: TGTGCCACCAGCAGGACAGGGCTGTTGCCCCAGCATTTT

clone size: .
CDR3 length: 15
J gene: TRBJ2-7
D gene: .
V gene: TRBV5-6
CDR3 protein: CASSGFGGPTYEQYF
CDR3 DNA: TGTGCCAGCAGCGGGTTCGGGGGCCCTACCTACGAGCAGTACTTC

clone size: .
CDR3 length: 13
J gene: TRBJ1-1
D gene: .
V gene: TRBV19
CDR3 protein: CASSIGTVPRAFF
CDR3 DNA: TGTGCCAGCTCAATCGGTACGGTTCCGAGAGCTTTCTTT